These T cell receptor beta chains were read from a single sample in a study of blood T cell repertoires in COVID-19. Assay used: immunoSEQ multiplex PCR; TCRdb lists only in-frame clones, some missing. The repertoire includes more than 50,000 clones, less than 95% of them detected once, and roughly 7.6% sits in the top ten. The sequencing sample was made of peripheral blood. Receptor source: a woman aged 40 to 50 with active COVID-19. The CDR3 runs from the conserved cysteine through the conserved F or W. The D gene is left open where the match is weak. Clone size is not always given. Where it is, it says once, few, many or a class for expanded clones.

v_gene	abundance	len	d_gene	j_gene	CDR3nt	CDR3aa
TRBV11-3	NA	16	TRBD2	TRBJ2-5	TGTGCCAGCAGCAAAGAGGGCCTAGCGGACCAAGAGACCCAGTACTTC	CASSKEGLADQETQYF
TRBV5-6	NA	13	NA	TRBJ2-3	TGTGCCAGCAGAATGCGGGGCGGGGCGGAGCAGTATTTT	CASRMRGGAEQYF
TRBV30	NA	14	TRBD1	TRBJ1-5	TGTGCCTGGAGTGGCGGGACAGGGAGTCAGCCCCAGCATTTT	CAWSGGTGSQPQHF
TRBV12-3/TRBV12-4	NA	12	NA	TRBJ1-1	TGTTCGAGCGGGGGCGAGCACACTGAAGCTTTCTTT	CSSGGEHTEAFF
TRBV7-9	NA	14	TRBD1	TRBJ1-1	TGTGCCAGCCGAGAGACAGGGGGGTGGACTGAAGCTTTCTTT	CASRETGGWTEAFF
TRBV9	NA	15	TRBD1	TRBJ1-2	TGTGCCAGCAGCTCCCGGACAGGCGACCACTATGGCTACACCTTC	CASSSRTGDHYGYTF
TRBV6-4	NA	16	NA	TRBJ2-3	TGTGCCAGCAGTGACGGAGGTAGCGGCTCCACAGATACGCAGTATTTT	CASSDGGSGSTDTQYF
TRBV3-1/TRBV3-2	NA	14	NA	TRBJ1-3	TGTGCCAGCAGACTGGGGTCTAGCGGAAACACCATATATTTT	CASRLGSSGNTIYF
TRBV5-1	NA	16	NA	TRBJ1-6	TGCGCCAGCAGCTTGGTCGGGAGCTCCTATAATTCACCCCTCCACTTT	CASSLVGSSYNSPLHF
TRBV11-2	NA	14	NA	TRBJ1-1	TGTGCCAGCAGCTCCGGGACACTCAACACTGAAGCTTTCTTT	CASSSGTLNTEAFF
TRBV24-1	NA	16	NA	TRBJ1-2	TGTGCCACCAGTGATTTGCCAGGATGTGGACAGTTGGGCTACACCTTC	CATSDLPGCGQLGYTF
TRBV19	NA	16	TRBD1	TRBJ2-2	TGTGCCAGTAGCTTACTCGGGACAGCGAACACCGGGGAGCTGTTTTTT	CASSLLGTANTGELFF
TRBV13	once	16	NA	TRBJ1-1	TGTGCCAGCAGCTTAGGCCGCGGCCAGATAAACACTGAAGCTTTCTTT	CASSLGRGQINTEAFF
TRBV28	NA	14	TRBD1	TRBJ1-2	TGTGCCAGCAGGGACAGGGGGCGCGTCTATGGCTACACCTTC	CASRDRGRVYGYTF
TRBV13	NA	16	TRBD1	TRBJ2-7	TGTGCCAGCAGCTTTTCCCCAGGGCAGGGGGTCGACGAGCAGTACTTC	CASSFSPGQGVDEQYF
TRBV18	NA	14	TRBD1	TRBJ1-4	TGTGCCAGCTCATCTGGGACAGGGCGCGAAAAACTGTTTTTT	CASSSGTGREKLFF
TRBV10-2	NA	13	NA	TRBJ1-2	TGCGCCAGCAGTGAGGGACAGCTCTATGGCTACACCTTC	CASSEGQLYGYTF
TRBV4-2	NA	15	TRBD1	TRBJ2-2	TGTGCCAGCAGCCAAGACAGGGGGCGAGCCGGGGAGCTGTTTTTT	CASSQDRGRAGELFF
TRBV6-5	NA	14	TRBD2	TRBJ2-5	TGTGCCAGCAGAAAACTAGCGGGGCAAGAGACCCAGTACTTC	CASRKLAGQETQYF
TRBV10-3	NA	18	NA	TRBJ1-5	TGTGCCATCAGTGGAAGCCCCCGGAGGGGAGAAAGCAATCAGCCCCAGCATTTT	CAISGSPRRGESNQPQHF
TRBV12-3/TRBV12-4	NA	13	NA	TRBJ1-2	TGTGCCAGCAGTCAACGGGGAGCCATAGGCTACACCTTC	CASSQRGAIGYTF
TRBV5-4	NA	13	NA	TRBJ1-1	TGTGCCAGCAGCTTGGTGGGGCCTGGTGAAGCTTTCTTT	CASSLVGPGEAFF
TRBV9	NA	13	NA	TRBJ1-1	TGTGCCAGCAGCCAAACGACTGAGTCGGTAGCTTTCTTT	CASSQTTESVAFF
TRBV18	NA	15	TRBD1	TRBJ2-2	TGTGCCAGCTCACTAACAGGGGATTATCCCGGGGAGCTGTTTTTT	CASSLTGDYPGELFF
TRBV6-2/TRBV6-3	NA	15	NA	TRBJ2-3	TGTGCCAGCAGTTACGCCACGGGGGGCACAGATACGCAGTATTTT	CASSYATGGTDTQYF
TRBV12-5	NA	14	NA	TRBJ1-4	TGTGCTAGTAGACGCAGCGGGGGGAATGAAAAACTGTTTTTT	CASRRSGGNEKLFF
TRBV5-1	once	21	TRBD1	TRBJ1-4	TGCGCCAGCAGCTTAGCCCCAGGGACAGGGATTCTAAGGAATGGTGTTGAAAAACTGTTTTTT	CASSLAPGTGILRNGVEKLFF
TRBV5-7	NA	14	NA	TRBJ1-2	TGTGCCAGCAGCTTCGTTGGGCTTAACTATGGCTACACCTTC	CASSFVGLNYGYTF
TRBV18	NA	19	TRBD1	TRBJ1-3	TGTGCCAGCTCACCCCTGGGACAGGGGGCGGCTCACTCTGGAAACACCATATATTTT	CASSPLGQGAAHSGNTIYF
TRBV4-1	NA	17	TRBD2	TRBJ2-7	TGCGCCAGCAGCCAAGTCCCAGCGGGGCCCAGCTCCTACGAGCAGTACTTC	CASSQVPAGPSSYEQYF
TRBV7-9	NA	16	TRBD1	TRBJ1-1	TGTGCCAGCAGCTTAGACCCGGGACAGGGGGCTTCTGAAGCTTTCTTT	CASSLDPGQGASEAFF
TRBV19	NA	17	TRBD2	TRBJ2-1	TGTGCCAGTAGTATAATAATTAGCGGGGGCCCCTACAATGAGCAGTTCTTC	CASSIIISGGPYNEQFF
TRBV6-6	NA	15	NA	TRBJ1-2	TGTGCCAGCAGTTACTCGAAGGGGGAGAACTATGGCTACACCTTC	CASSYSKGENYGYTF
TRBV19	NA	17	TRBD2	TRBJ2-2	TGTGCCAGTAGAAAGACTAGCGGGGGCGTTTCCGCCGGGGAGCTGTTTTTT	CASRKTSGGVSAGELFF
TRBV4-3	NA	15	NA	TRBJ2-7	TGCGCCAGCAGCCAAGAGGTGGCCAGGGCCTACGAGCAGTACTTC	CASSQEVARAYEQYF
TRBV30	NA	15	TRBD1	TRBJ2-2	TGTGCCTGGAGACTGGGCAGGGGGCTCACCGGGGAGCTGTTTTTT	CAWRLGRGLTGELFF
TRBV5-1	NA	18	TRBD2	TRBJ2-1	TGCGCCAGCAGCCTTCCCTTGACTAGCGGGGGGAACTACAATGAGCAGTTCTTC	CASSLPLTSGGNYNEQFF
TRBV9	NA	14	TRBD2	TRBJ2-3	TGTGCCAGCAGCGAAACTAGCGGGACAAGCGCGCAGTATTTT	CASSETSGTSAQYF
TRBV30	NA	14	NA	TRBJ1-1	TGTGCCTGGAGTCCATATACTGCGAACACTGAAGCTTTCTTT	CAWSPYTANTEAFF
TRBV18	NA	15	NA	TRBJ2-7	TGTGCCAGCTCACTACGACAGGTTAGGCCCTACGAGCAGTACTTC	CASSLRQVRPYEQYF
TRBV6-6	NA	15	TRBD1	TRBJ1-2	TGTGCCAGCTCGAGAGACAGGGGGTTGGACTATGGCTACACCTTC	CASSRDRGLDYGYTF
TRBV3-1/TRBV3-2	NA	15	TRBD1	TRBJ1-2	TGTGCCAGCAGCTTTTGGGGGACAGGGAATGAGGGCTACACCTTC	CASSFWGTGNEGYTF
TRBV18	once	13	NA	TRBJ1-1	TGTGCCAGCTCACCCGAAAGGGGCACTGAAGCTTTCTTT	CASSPERGTEAFF
TRBV7-3	NA	14	NA	TRBJ2-3	TGTGCCAGCAGCCCCTTAGCCAGCACAGATACGCAGTATTTT	CASSPLASTDTQYF
TRBV7-8	once	14	NA	TRBJ1-2	TGTGCCAGCAGACCAAGTGCGTCCGCGGGGGGCTACACCTTC	CASRPSASAGGYTF
TRBV2	NA	15	NA	TRBJ1-2	TGTGCCAGCAGAGCCGGGCCCACGGGGATTTATGGCTACACCTTC	CASRAGPTGIYGYTF
TRBV19	NA	14	TRBD1	TRBJ1-4	TGTGCCAGTACTCCGGGACAGCAACATGAAAAACTGTTTTTT	CASTPGQQHEKLFF
TRBV7-8	NA	16	NA	TRBJ1-1	TGTGCCAGCAGCGCCCGGACAGCCGTTCGGAACACTGAAGCTTTCTTT	CASSARTAVRNTEAFF
TRBV5-6	NA	14	TRBD1	TRBJ1-1	TGTGCCAGCAGCCCCAGGGACAGGAACACTGAAGCTTTCTTT	CASSPRDRNTEAFF
TRBV5-1	NA	14	TRBD1	TRBJ2-7	TGCGCCAGCAGCAGGGACAGGGCTCCTTCCGAGCAGTACTTC	CASSRDRAPSEQYF
TRBV12-3/TRBV12-4	NA	12	NA	TRBJ2-7	TGTGCCAGCAGACAGAGCTCCTACGAGCAGTACTTC	CASRQSSYEQYF